These T cell receptor beta chains were read from a single sample in a study of blood T cells in healthy people across ages. MiXCR, run by TCRdb on the 5' RACE reads, gives a single entry per CDR3 protein. The sample shows nearly 800,000 distinct CDR3 sequences, approximately 25% of them seen only once. Separately, the same data were catalogued under a study of T cells of mothers and their children.

The sequencing input was blood. Source of these receptors: a boy aged 10-17 years in good health. Each CDR3 is given with its conserved first and last residue. D genes are given only for firm matches. Clone size is stated in some rows and not others, as once, few, many or a class when expanded.

clone size: few
D gene: TRBD2
V gene: TRBV9
J gene: TRBJ2-5
CDR3 DNA: TGTGCCAGCAGCGCCCAAGGACTAGCGGGACCCAAGACCCAGTACTTC
CDR3 protein: CASSAQGLAGPKTQYF

clone size: .
D gene: .
V gene: TRBV7-9
J gene: TRBJ1-2
CDR3 DNA: TGTGCCAGCGGAGCGCTCTATGGTGGCTACACCTTC
CDR3 protein: CASGALYGGYTF

clone size: .
D gene: .
V gene: TRBV25-1
J gene: TRBJ2-2
CDR3 DNA: TGTGCCAGCAGTGAATTTCGGGGGACCGGGGAGCTGTTTTTT
CDR3 protein: CASSEFRGTGELFF

clone size: few
D gene: TRBD1
V gene: TRBV5-1
J gene: TRBJ2-7
CDR3 DNA: TGCGCCAGCACTCTGACAGGGGACGAGCAGTACTTC
CDR3 protein: CASTLTGDEQYF

clone size: .
D gene: TRBD1
V gene: TRBV11-1
J gene: TRBJ2-2
CDR3 DNA: TGTGCCAGCAGCTCAGGGACAGTTAACACCGGGGAGCTGTTTTTT
CDR3 protein: CASSSGTVNTGELFF

clone size: .
D gene: .
V gene: TRBV30
J gene: TRBJ1-4
CDR3 DNA: TGTGCCTGGAGTGTAGCCAGGGTGGTGGCTGAAAAACTGTTTTTT
CDR3 protein: CAWSVARVVAEKLFF

clone size: .
D gene: .
V gene: TRBV29-1
J gene: TRBJ1-2
CDR3 DNA: TGCAGCGCCGAGAGGGACGGGGACTATGGCTACACCTTC
CDR3 protein: CSAERDGDYGYTF

clone size: .
D gene: .
V gene: TRBV20-1
J gene: TRBJ2-7
CDR3 DNA: TGCAGTGCTAGAGATGCGGAACCTGTCTCCTACGAGCAGTACTTC
CDR3 protein: CSARDAEPVSYEQYF

clone size: few
D gene: .
V gene: TRBV5-8
J gene: TRBJ2-1
CDR3 DNA: TGTGCCAGCAGCTTCCCGCAGGGAGGGGGCGTCTGGTCCTACAATGAGCAGTTCTTC
CDR3 protein: CASSFPQGGGVWSYNEQFF

clone size: .
D gene: TRBD2
V gene: TRBV18
J gene: TRBJ2-1
CDR3 DNA: TGTGCCAGCTCAACCGTAGCGGGGGGGCAAGGAAATGGGCAGTTCTTC
CDR3 protein: CASSTVAGGQGNGQFF

clone size: many
D gene: .
V gene: TRBV12-2
J gene: TRBJ2-1
CDR3 DNA: TGTGCAAGTCGCTTTGTGGCGTTGTTGTTCAGCGGGGGTTACAATGAGCAGTTCTTC
CDR3 protein: CASRFVALLFSGGYNEQFF

clone size: few
D gene: .
V gene: TRBV3-1
J gene: TRBJ2-1
CDR3 DNA: TGTGCCAGCAGCCAAGAGGCAGGGTCGGATGAGCAGTTCTTC
CDR3 protein: CASSQEAGSDEQFF

clone size: .
D gene: .
V gene: TRBV2
J gene: TRBJ2-5
CDR3 DNA: TGTGCCAGCAAGAGAAGTCTAGAGGTGGAGACCCAGTACTTC
CDR3 protein: CASKRSLEVETQYF

clone size: .
D gene: .
V gene: TRBV7-2
J gene: TRBJ2-1
CDR3 DNA: TGTGCCAGCAGCTTATGGGACGAGTCCTACAATGAGCAGTTCTTC
CDR3 protein: CASSLWDESYNEQFF

clone size: .
D gene: TRBD1
V gene: TRBV4-3
J gene: TRBJ2-3
CDR3 DNA: TGCGCCAGCAGCCCATCGGACAGGGACACGCAGTATTTT
CDR3 protein: CASSPSDRDTQYF

clone size: .
D gene: .
V gene: TRBV20-1
J gene: TRBJ2-6
CDR3 DNA: TGCAGTGCTAGAGCCGGTGGCAATGGAGCCAACGTCCTGACTTTC
CDR3 protein: CSARAGGNGANVLTF

clone size: .
D gene: .
V gene: TRBV25-1
J gene: TRBJ2-5
CDR3 DNA: TGTGCCAGCAGTGACCAAGGGGGCGGGGTCGTGGGAGAGACCCAGTACTTC
CDR3 protein: CASSDQGGGVVGETQYF

clone size: .
D gene: .
V gene: TRBV10-3
J gene: TRBJ2-3
CDR3 DNA: TGTGCCATCAGTGTAACTAGCACAGATACGCAGTATTTT
CDR3 protein: CAISVTSTDTQYF

clone size: many
D gene: TRBD1
V gene: TRBV5-4
J gene: TRBJ2-6
CDR3 DNA: TGTGCCACCCAGAGGGCAGGGGGCCCGTATAGCTCTGGGGCCAACGTCCTGACTTTC
CDR3 protein: CATQRAGGPYSSGANVLTF

clone size: .
D gene: TRBD1
V gene: TRBV6-5
J gene: TRBJ1-1
CDR3 DNA: TGTGCCAGCAGAGGTACAGGGGGGAGGAACACTGAAGCTTTCTTT
CDR3 protein: CASRGTGGRNTEAFF

clone size: once
D gene: .
V gene: TRBV6-1
J gene: TRBJ2-7
CDR3 DNA: TGTGCCAGCAGTCGAACCCCCAAAAGCGGCAGCTCCTACGAGCAGTACTTC
CDR3 protein: CASSRTPKSGSSYEQYF

clone size: .
D gene: .
V gene: TRBV4-1
J gene: TRBJ2-5
CDR3 DNA: TGCGCCAGCAGCCAAGCACAGACTAGGGTAGAGACCCAGTACTTC
CDR3 protein: CASSQAQTRVETQYF

clone size: few
D gene: .
V gene: TRBV20-1
J gene: TRBJ2-5
CDR3 DNA: TGCAGTGCTAACCGACGGGATTCCCAGTACTTC
CDR3 protein: CSANRRDSQYF

clone size: .
D gene: .
V gene: TRBV24-1
J gene: TRBJ2-1
CDR3 DNA: TGTGCCACCAGTGATAGGGATGAGCAGTTCTTC
CDR3 protein: CATSDRDEQFF

clone size: few
D gene: .
V gene: TRBV29-1
J gene: TRBJ2-1
CDR3 DNA: TGCAGCGTCCTCAGGGGGCTAGCGGGACACTACAATGAGCAGTTCTTC
CDR3 protein: CSVLRGLAGHYNEQFF

clone size: .
D gene: .
V gene: TRBV7-2
J gene: TRBJ2-7
CDR3 DNA: TGTGCCAGCAGCTTATCCAGCCCCTACGAGCAGTACTTC
CDR3 protein: CASSLSSPYEQYF

clone size: .
D gene: .
V gene: TRBV2
J gene: TRBJ2-5
CDR3 DNA: TGTGCCAGCAGTGACGTACAGGGGACTAGGGCTGAGACCCAGTACTTC
CDR3 protein: CASSDVQGTRAETQYF

clone size: .
D gene: .
V gene: TRBV6-5
J gene: TRBJ2-7
CDR3 DNA: TGTGCCACCGAGGACCACAAGGCCTACGAGCAGTACTTC
CDR3 protein: CATEDHKAYEQYF

clone size: few
D gene: TRBD1
V gene: TRBV11-2
J gene: TRBJ2-1
CDR3 DNA: TGTGCCAGCAGCTTAGCACCGTGGACAGGAAACAATGAGCAGTTCTTC
CDR3 protein: CASSLAPWTGNNEQFF

clone size: .
D gene: TRBD1
V gene: TRBV14
J gene: TRBJ1-4
CDR3 DNA: TGTGCCAGCAGCACCCGACAGGGGGAAAAACTGTTTTTT
CDR3 protein: CASSTRQGEKLFF

clone size: .
D gene: .
V gene: TRBV6-5
J gene: TRBJ1-2
CDR3 DNA: TGTGCCAGCAGTTCCCCGACGGGGGCGCGGGGCTACACCTTC
CDR3 protein: CASSSPTGARGYTF

clone size: few
D gene: .
V gene: TRBV7-8
J gene: TRBJ1-5
CDR3 DNA: TGTGCCAGCAGCCCCGACGGCTATAGCAATCAGCCCCAGCATTTT
CDR3 protein: CASSPDGYSNQPQHF

clone size: .
D gene: TRBD1
V gene: TRBV29-1
J gene: TRBJ2-7
CDR3 DNA: TGCAGCACCTTCGGACAGGGTCCCTACGAGCAGTACTTC
CDR3 protein: CSTFGQGPYEQYF

clone size: many
D gene: TRBD2
V gene: TRBV4-3
J gene: TRBJ2-1
CDR3 DNA: TGCGCCAGCAGCCAAGACCGAATGCTAGCGGGGAGGAGGAATGAGCAGTTCTTC
CDR3 protein: CASSQDRMLAGRRNEQFF

clone size: few
D gene: .
V gene: TRBV5-8
J gene: TRBJ1-1
CDR3 DNA: TGTGCCAGCAGGGGAACTGAAGCTCTCTTT
CDR3 protein: CASRGTEALF

clone size: .
D gene: .
V gene: TRBV15
J gene: TRBJ2-1
CDR3 DNA: TGTGCCACCAGCAGGTACCGGGACGGGGCCTACAATGAGCAGTTCTTC
CDR3 protein: CATSRYRDGAYNEQFF

clone size: .
D gene: TRBD1
V gene: TRBV6-5
J gene: TRBJ1-5
CDR3 DNA: TGTGCCAGCAGTTACGAGTATTCGACAGGGAAGTGGAATCAGCCCCAGCATTTT
CDR3 protein: CASSYEYSTGKWNQPQHF

clone size: .
D gene: TRBD1
V gene: TRBV20-1
J gene: TRBJ1-2
CDR3 DNA: TGCAGTGCTAGAGAGACAGGGGGTTTCGACTATGGCTACACCTTC
CDR3 protein: CSARETGGFDYGYTF

clone size: many
D gene: .
V gene: TRBV4-3
J gene: TRBJ2-6
CDR3 DNA: TGCGCCAGCCGGGAAGCTGGGGCCAACGTCCTGACTTTC
CDR3 protein: CASREAGANVLTF

clone size: once
D gene: .
V gene: TRBV30
J gene: TRBJ1-2
CDR3 DNA: TGTGCCTGGAGTCCAGGGGATAGCGGCTATGGCTACACCTTC
CDR3 protein: CAWSPGDSGYGYTF

clone size: .
D gene: .
V gene: TRBV15
J gene: TRBJ1-5
CDR3 DNA: TGTGCCACCAGCAGAGATTGGCGCAATCAGCCCCAGCATTTT
CDR3 protein: CATSRDWRNQPQHF

clone size: many
D gene: .
V gene: TRBV7-9
J gene: TRBJ2-3
CDR3 DNA: TGTGCCAGCAGCTTAATCGGGGACACCACAGATACGCAGTATTTT
CDR3 protein: CASSLIGDTTDTQYF

clone size: .
D gene: .
V gene: TRBV30
J gene: TRBJ1-1
CDR3 DNA: TGTGCCCACGGGCGGGGAGACACTGAAGCTTTCTTT
CDR3 protein: CAHGRGDTEAFF

clone size: .
D gene: .
V gene: TRBV13
J gene: TRBJ2-6
CDR3 DNA: TGTGCCAGCAGCTTAGGACAAAAGCTCTCTGGGGCCAACGTCCTGACTTTC
CDR3 protein: CASSLGQKLSGANVLTF